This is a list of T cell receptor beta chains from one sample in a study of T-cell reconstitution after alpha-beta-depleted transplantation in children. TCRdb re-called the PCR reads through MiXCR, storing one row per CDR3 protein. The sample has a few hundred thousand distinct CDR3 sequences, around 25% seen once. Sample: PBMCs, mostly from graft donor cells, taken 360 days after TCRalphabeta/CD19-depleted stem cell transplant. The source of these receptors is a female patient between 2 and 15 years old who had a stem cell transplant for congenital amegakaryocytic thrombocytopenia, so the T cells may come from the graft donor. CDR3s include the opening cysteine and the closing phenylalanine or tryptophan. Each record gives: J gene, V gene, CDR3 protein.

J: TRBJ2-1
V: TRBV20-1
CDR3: CSADPALYNEQFF

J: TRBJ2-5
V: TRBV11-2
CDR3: CASSLQLGETQYF

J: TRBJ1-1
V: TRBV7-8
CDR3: CASSGWVNTEAFF

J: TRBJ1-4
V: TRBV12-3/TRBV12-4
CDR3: CASMDRGRTNEKLFF

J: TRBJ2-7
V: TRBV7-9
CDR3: CASSYTGFGYEQYF

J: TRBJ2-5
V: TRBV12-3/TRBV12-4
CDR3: CASSLAGWETQYF

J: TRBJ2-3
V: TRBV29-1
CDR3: CSAPVAGGFTDTQYF

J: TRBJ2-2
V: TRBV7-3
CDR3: CASSLFDWRDTGELFF

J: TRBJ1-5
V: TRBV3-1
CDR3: CASSQDVVEQPQHF

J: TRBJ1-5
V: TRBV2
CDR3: CASGTHDQPQHF

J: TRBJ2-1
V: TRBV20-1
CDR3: CSAGGGGSYNEQFF

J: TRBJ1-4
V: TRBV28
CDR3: CASSLQGVEEKLFF

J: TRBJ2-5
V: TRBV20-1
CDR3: CSARDSGTTRMETQYF

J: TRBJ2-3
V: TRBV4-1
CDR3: CASSQDQDARDRGARDTQYF

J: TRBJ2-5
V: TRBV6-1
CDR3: CASSEAGTSSETQYF

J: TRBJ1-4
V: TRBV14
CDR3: CASSSGAGEKLFF

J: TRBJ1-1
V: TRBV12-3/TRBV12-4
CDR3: CASSPWGRNTEAFF

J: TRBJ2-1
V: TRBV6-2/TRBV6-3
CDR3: CASSYPPPATSSYNEQFF

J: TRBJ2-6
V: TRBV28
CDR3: CASSLRQGALGANVLTF

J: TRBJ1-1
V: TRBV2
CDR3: CASSQHTEAFF

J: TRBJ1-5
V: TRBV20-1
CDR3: CSASRSGTANQPQHF

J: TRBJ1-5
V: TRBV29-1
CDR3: CSVGEGPFNQPQHF

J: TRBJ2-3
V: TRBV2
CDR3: CASSEETYGTQYF

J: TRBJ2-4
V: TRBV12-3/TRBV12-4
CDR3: CASSTQPLARLNIQYF

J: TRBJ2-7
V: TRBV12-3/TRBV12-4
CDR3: CASSLLDYEQYF

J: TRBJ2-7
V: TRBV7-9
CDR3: CASSLAWGEIREQYF

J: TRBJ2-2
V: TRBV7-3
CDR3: CASSLLARNTGELFF

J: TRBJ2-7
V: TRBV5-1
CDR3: CAIIRDRSYEQYF

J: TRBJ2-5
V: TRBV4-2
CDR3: CASSQELVDRVLETQYF

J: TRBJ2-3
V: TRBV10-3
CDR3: CATARITDTQYF

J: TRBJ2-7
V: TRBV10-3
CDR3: CAIASGAVLPYEQYF

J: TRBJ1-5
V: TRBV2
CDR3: CASSGQNQPQHF

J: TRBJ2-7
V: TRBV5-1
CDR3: CASSASNRDEQYF

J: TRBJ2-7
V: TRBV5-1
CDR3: CASSLRPTGHDYEQYF

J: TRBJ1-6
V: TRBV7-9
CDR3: CASRRTGGVSSPLHF

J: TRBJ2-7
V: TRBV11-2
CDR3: CASSFQGFPSEQYF

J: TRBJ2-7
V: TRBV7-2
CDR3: CASSATSGRYEQYF

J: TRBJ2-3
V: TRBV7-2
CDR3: CASSPYSTPLSDTQYF

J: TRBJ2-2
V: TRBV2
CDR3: CASTYWRGNTGELFF

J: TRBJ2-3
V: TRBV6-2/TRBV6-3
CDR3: CASSWDSGTTSTSTDTQYF

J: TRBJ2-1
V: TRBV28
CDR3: CASTGGTRAYNEQFF

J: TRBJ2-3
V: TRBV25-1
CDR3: CASSESSAGGQYF

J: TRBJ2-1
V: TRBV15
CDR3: CATTGGLAGIYSYNEQFF